The present T cell receptor (beta chain) was sequenced within a study of technical replicates of blood from several donors. The table came from immunoSEQ multiplex PCR; TCRdb's copy has only in-frame clones and leaves some out. This table holds some 71,000 clones, approximately 97% found once. Germline V gene sequence: CDR1 MNHEY, CDR2 SMNVEV (reference sequence). The V segment lost 5 bases and the J segment 1 base; nucleotides outside the gene matches: 2. This CDR3 has 13 residues. The chain combines TRBV27 with TRBJ2-7, with TRBD1 matching over 7 bases. The receptor comes from a human donor in good health. The sequenced sample consisted of T cells isolated from PBMCs. The CDR3 sequence: CASSKGQSYEQYF. CDR3 nucleotides: TGTGCCAGCAGTAAGGGACAGTCCTACGAGCAGTACTTC.